Shown below are 19 T cell receptor beta chains from a single sample sequenced in a study of T-cell memory formation after mild COVID-19. TCRdb re-derived calls from the 5' RACE reads in MiXCR, one entry per CDR3 protein. The data show under 250,000 distinct CDR3 sequences, with 7.5% to 10% seen just once and 3.5% to 4% held by the top ten. Material: PBMCs or a T cell subset sorted from them (not recorded which). The receptors come from a man in his late teens or twenties who had mild COVID-19 (a few samples of this study predate the infection). Cell type and time point are not known.

A few counts support this clonotype. V gene TRBV7-9 combines with J gene TRBJ2-1, with D unclear. V was trimmed by 4 bases and J by 0 bases, leaving 19 bases between them. Germline V gene lookup returns CDR1 SEHNR and CDR2 FQNEAQ (reference sequence). The CDR3 runs to 18 residues. The CDR3 loop reads CASSSSTPRPSSYNEQFF. The CDR3 DNA is TGTGCCAGCAGCTCGTCTACCCCTCGTCCGAGCTCCTACAATGAGCAGTTCTTC.

This clonotype appeared a few times. The genes are TRBV5-1 and TRBJ2-3; 9 bases agree with TRBD2. Germline-derived CDR1 and CDR2 are SGHRS and YFSETQ. With V trimmed by 4 bases and J by 1 base, 10 bases remained unmatched. This CDR3 contains 17 residues. CDR3 sequence reads: CASSLSPASGGTDTQYF. In DNA, the CDR3 is TGCGCCAGCAGCCTCTCCCCGGCTAGCGGGGGCACAGATACGCAGTATTTT.

This clonotype occurred many times. V gene TRBV5-1 combines with J gene TRBJ2-3; perhaps TRBD2 as D (6 bases). The CDR3 is made up of 15 amino acids. Germline V gene data show CDR1 as SGHRS and CDR2 as YFSETQ. V shed 2 bases and J shed 0 bases, with 10 bases lying between them. CDR3 sequence: CASSFTGTSTDTQYF. CDR3 coding DNA: TGCGCCAGCAGCTTCACCGGGACTAGCACAGATACGCAGTATTTT.

Only a few counts were recorded for this clonotype. This chain connects TRBV7-9 to TRBJ1-4; TRBD1 matches 8 bases. Germline V gene data show CDR1 as SEHNR and CDR2 as FQNEAQ (reference sequence). This CDR3 is built from 16 residues. Germline trimming cut 5 bases from V and 4 bases from J; bases unmatched to any gene: 9. The CDR3 region has the DNA TGTGCCAGCAGCCCTACCGGAGACAGGGGTAATGAAAAACTGTTTTTT. It is translated as CASSPTGDRGNEKLFF.

This clonotype was counted many times. J is TRBJ1-5 and V is TRBV7-2; 7 positions match TRBD1. V lost 5 bases, J lost 0 bases, and 7 bases stayed unmatched. This CDR3 spans 16 amino acids. Germline V gene data show CDR1 as SGHTA and CDR2 as FQGNSA. The CDR3 loop is CASSRGTDFSNQPQHF. The CDR3 coding sequence is TGTGCCAGCAGCCGTGGGACAGATTTTAGCAATCAGCCCCAGCATTTT.

The V call is TRBV7-3, the J call TRBJ2-3; 7 nucleotides line up with TRBD1. Germline CDR1 and CDR2: SGHTA and FQGTGA. V gave up 0 bases and J gave up 2 bases; unmatched junction bases: 8. The CDR3 sequence is 17 residues long. Here the CDR3 reads CASSLTPQGPHTDTQYF. The CDR3 nucleotides are TGTGCCAGCAGCTTAACCCCACAGGGGCCGCACACAGATACGCAGTATTTT.

This clonotype has at least ten counts. V and J are TRBV20-1 and TRBJ1-1, with D perhaps matching TRBD1 (6 bases). V lost 6 bases and J lost 1, with 12 bases in between. CDR3 size: 13 residues. Germline CDR1 reads DFQATT; CDR2 reads SNEGSKA (reference sequence). Here the CDR3 DNA reads TGCAGTGCCATTACAGGGTCGAACACTGAAGCTTTCTTT. This gives the protein CSAITGSNTEAFF.

The chain uses TRBV20-1 and TRBJ1-1; TRBD1 is a possible D gene (6 bases). The CDR3 contains 12 residues. V gave up 5 bases and J gave up 6 bases, with 13 bases separating them. Germline V lookup: CDR1 DFQATT, CDR2 SNEGSKA (reference sequence). The CDR3 sequence: CSAPRTVAEAFF. The CDR3 nucleotides read TGCAGTGCTCCGAGGACAGTGGCTGAAGCTTTCTTT.

This clonotype was seen a few times. In DNA form, the CDR3 reads TGCAGTGCTCCGCAGACTCTGAACACTGAAGCTTTCTTT. It is translated as CSAPQTLNTEAFF. The chain couples TRBV20-1 to TRBJ1-1; unclear D gene. Germline V gene data show CDR1 as DFQATT and CDR2 as SNEGSKA (reference sequence). V was shortened by 5 bases and J by 0 bases, with 10 bases between the two germline ends. This CDR3 has 13 residues.

A remark on this clonotype: Because it lacks the conserved phenylalanine or tryptophan at the end, this CDR3 is likely a read error. The gene calls are TRBV5-6 and TRBJ2-5; D might be TRBD1 (7 bases). The germline V and J ends were trimmed by 4 bases and 7 bases, with 23 bases remaining between them. The CDR3 extends over 16 amino acids. Germline CDR1 and CDR2: SGHDT and YYEEEE. CDR3 DNA sequence: TGTGCCAGCAGCGGGGGGACAGACGGCTCCCTTGTGACCCAGTACTTA. This encodes CASSGGTDGSLVTQYL.

V and J are TRBV2 and TRBJ2-3; no reliable D call. Germline V gene data show CDR1 as SNHLY and CDR2 as FYNNEI. The V gene lost 8 bases and the J gene lost 1 base, with 13 bases spanning the gap. The length of the CDR3 is 14 residues. The CDR3 here is CASGKTWRTDTQYF. CDR3 in DNA: TGTGCCAGCGGAAAAACATGGCGCACAGATACGCAGTATTTT.

This clonotype came up a few times. The rearrangement uses TRBV20-1 and TRBJ1-4; perhaps TRBD1 as D (5 bases). V gave up 5 bases and J gave up 3 bases, with 16 bases separating them. The germline V gene has CDR1 DFQATT and CDR2 SNEGSKA (reference sequence). There are 15 residues in the CDR3. CDR3 loop: CSACKLGRANEKLFF. CDR3 nucleotides: TGCAGTGCTTGCAAATTGGGCAGGGCTAATGAAAAACTGTTTTTT.

This chain joins TRBV5-1 and TRBJ2-7, with D possibly TRBD1 on 6 matching bases. The CDR3 sequence is 16 residues long. CDR1 is SGHRS and CDR2 is YFSETQ in the germline V gene. Trimming took off 3 bases at V and 0 bases at J, with 16 bases between the two ends. The CDR3 DNA is TGCGCCAGCAGCTCCCAGGGGACCTACCTCTCCTACGAGCAGTACTTC. It encodes CASSSQGTYLSYEQYF.

The genes are TRBV5-1 and TRBJ2-3; TRBD2 aligns across 8 bases. The ends lost 8 bases at V and 5 bases at J; junction bases unmatched: 13. The CDR3 is made up of 15 amino acids. Germline CDR1 and CDR2: SGHRS and YFSETQ. The CDR3 is CASSLLAGVRDTQYF. The CDR3 nucleotides are TGCGCCAGTTCCCTTCTAGCGGGCGTTAGAGATACGCAGTATTTT.

This clonotype was seen at least ten times. This rearrangement joins TRBV11-3 to TRBJ2-3, with D uncertain. The V gene's germline CDR1 is SGHNT and CDR2 YENEEA. The CDR3 length is 13 residues. V gave up 4 bases and J gave up 6 bases, with 11 bases separating them. CDR3 sequence: CASSSFARDTQYF. In DNA, the CDR3 is TGTGCCAGCAGCTCCTTCGCGAGGGATACGCAGTATTTT.

To note about this clonotype: A much larger clone lies one base from this, so it may be a read error. The chain joins TRBV4-2 to TRBJ1-1; a possible D gene is TRBD1 (5 bases). In germline, CDR1 is LGHNA, CDR2 YNFKEQ. The CDR3 is made up of 13 amino acids. The V and J ends lost 6 bases and 1 base respectively, with 9 bases between them. CDR3 protein: CASREQENTEAFF. The CDR3 DNA follows: TGTGCCAGCAGGGAACAGGAGAACACTGAAGCTTTCTTT.

V is TRBV6-5 and J is TRBJ1-2; D is perhaps TRBD1 (5 bases). CDR1 and CDR2 from the germline V gene are MNHEY and SVGAGI. Between the trimmed V and J ends, which lost 7 bases and 1 base, there was a span of 13 bases. This CDR3 comprises 14 residues. The CDR3 sequence: CASKQDGNNYGYTF. The CDR3 nucleotides read TGTGCCAGCAAACAGGACGGAAATAACTATGGCTACACCTTC.

This clonotype appeared a few times. The gene calls are TRBV11-2 and TRBJ2-3; possible D gene TRBD2, 6 bases. Germline V gene lookup returns CDR1 SGHAT and CDR2 FQNNGV. This CDR3 has 13 amino acids. Trimming left V 4 bases short and J 8 bases short, with 13 bases between. The CDR3 region has the DNA TGTGCCAGCAGCTCTGACGGGGGTGGTACGCAGTATTTT. It yields the protein CASSSDGGGTQYF.

This clonotype was observed once. The V call is TRBV3-1, the J call TRBJ2-7; 8 bases are a match to TRBD1. The ends lost 2 bases at V and 3 bases at J; junction bases unmatched: 3. Germline assignment: CDR1 LGHDT and CDR2 YNNKEL (reference sequence). The CDR3 has 14 amino acids. The CDR3 protein is CASSQPGQDYEQYV. The CDR3, as DNA: TGTGCCAGCAGCCAACCGGGACAGGACTACGAGCAGTACGTC.